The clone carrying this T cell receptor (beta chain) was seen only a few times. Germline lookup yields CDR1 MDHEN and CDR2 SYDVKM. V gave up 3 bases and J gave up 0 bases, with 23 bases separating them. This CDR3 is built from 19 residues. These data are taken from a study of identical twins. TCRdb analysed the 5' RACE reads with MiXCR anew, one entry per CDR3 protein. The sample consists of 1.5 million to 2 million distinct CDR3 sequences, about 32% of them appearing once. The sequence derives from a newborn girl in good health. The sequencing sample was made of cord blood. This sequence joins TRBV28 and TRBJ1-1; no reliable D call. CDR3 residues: CASSFLVRGLKIMNTEAFF. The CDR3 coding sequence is TGTGCCAGCAGTTTTCTTGTAAGAGGCCTTAAAATCATGAACACTGAAGCTTTCTTT.